This entry lists 11 T cell receptor beta chains sequenced from one sample in a study of response to subunit inactivated influenza vaccine. TCRdb reprocessed the RT-PCR reads with MiXCR, giving one entry per CDR3 protein. In the table there are roughly 570,000 distinct CDR3 sequences, 14% of which are singletons. This specimen consisted of PBMCs from blood, obtained 11 to 12 days after vaccination. These receptors were taken from a man in his fifties who received an inactivated influenza vaccine.

In this sample, this clonotype turned up many times. The rearrangement uses TRBV6-1 and TRBJ1-5, with a possible D match to TRBD1 (5 bases). Trimming left V 6 bases short and J 5 bases short, with 11 bases between. CDR3 length equals 13 residues. Germline loops: CDR1 MNHNS, CDR2 SASEGT. The CDR3 nucleotides are TGTGCCAGCAGAAGAGACAGATATCAGCCCCAGCATTTT. The encoded protein is CASRRDRYQPQHF.

The chain uses TRBV7-2 and TRBJ1-1; D gene uncertain. The CDR3 runs 14 residues. CDR1 is SGHTA, CDR2 FQGNSA, per germline. The ends were cut back, 4 bases at V and 1 base at J, with 10 bases in the middle. The CDR3 nucleotides read TGTGCCAGCAGCTCCCCTGCGCGGAACACTGAAGCTTTCTTT. Translation gives CASSSPARNTEAFF.

This clonotype has a handful of counts. This chain uses TRBV7-9 with TRBJ2-1; D is undetermined. V gave up 6 bases and J gave up 10 bases, with 13 bases separating them. CDR1 and CDR2 from the germline V gene are SEHNR and FQNEAQ (reference sequence). The CDR3 sequence is 12 residues long. CDR3 DNA sequence: TGTGCCAGCAGGACTGCGATAGAGGAGCAGTTCTTC. Its translation is CASRTAIEEQFF.

This clonotype was counted between two and nine times. The CDR3 sequence is CSVVQGTSYEQYF. CDR3 DNA: TGCAGCGTTGTCCAGGGAACCTCCTACGAGCAGTACTTC. The rearrangement links TRBV29-1 to TRBJ2-7; maybe TRBD1 (5 bases). The CDR3 has 13 amino acids. Germline CDR1 reads SQVTM; CDR2 reads ANQGSEA. The V end lost 4 bases, the J end lost 0 bases, and 10 bases lay between the germline ends.

The chain has TRBV15 and TRBJ2-7, with D perhaps TRBD1 (5 bases). Looked up from germline, CDR1 is LNHNV and CDR2 is YYDKDF (reference sequence). Trimming removed 5 bases from V and 0 bases from J, with 14 bases in between. The CDR3 consists of 15 residues. CDR3 region: CATSGPDQGSYEQYF. The CDR3 DNA sequence: TGTGCCACCAGCGGACCGGACCAGGGCTCCTACGAGCAGTACTTC.

This clonotype was counted only a few times. An end of the junction does not agree with germline; a read error may underlie this. CDR3 in DNA: TGTGCCAGCAGCCAGACCAGGACTAGCCTATCCTTC. This codes for CASSQTRTSLSF. This sequence joins TRBV3-1 and TRBJ2-1, with 8 nucleotides matching TRBD2. The germline CDR1 and CDR2 sequences are LGHDT and YNNKEL (reference sequence). There are 12 residues in the CDR3.

This chain connects TRBV7-2 to TRBJ2-1; D possibly uses TRBD1 or TRBD2 (5 bases each). The CDR3 covers 17 residues. The germline V and J ends were trimmed by 5 bases and 8 bases, with 25 bases remaining between them. Germline lookup yields CDR1 SGHTA and CDR2 FQGNSA. The DNA of the CDR3 is TGTGCCAGCAGCATCTACCTCATAGGGGTAAGAGGGGATGAGCAGTTCTTC. Its translation is CASSIYLIGVRGDEQFF.

In its sample, this clonotype was seen a few times. V and J are TRBV12-2 and TRBJ2-5; the table's D call, TRBD2, has no DNA check behind it. TRBV12-2 is deemed a pseudogene. The CDR3 covers 17 residues. The CDR3 loop reads CASRLADLAETQETQYF. DNA of the CDR3: TGTGCAAGTCGCTTAGCCGATTTAGCGGAGACCCAAGAGACCCAGTACTTC.

J is TRBJ2-4 and V is TRBV24-1; weak D call: TRBD2 (5 bases). Trimming shortened V by 6 bases and J by 3 bases, and 17 bases separated the two germline ends. The CDR3 covers 16 residues. Germline V CDR1 and CDR2: KGHDR, SFDVKD. The CDR3 coding sequence is TGTGCCACCAGTCGAGAGGAGGACGGGGACAAAAACATTCAGTACTTC. As protein: CATSREEDGDKNIQYF.

In this sample, this clonotype turned up a few times. This chain joins TRBV4-3 and TRBJ2-5; 9 nucleotides line up with TRBD1. The CDR3 spans 14 residues. The germline CDR1 and CDR2 sequences are LGHNA and YSLEER. V lost 3 bases, J lost 4 bases, and 3 bases stayed unmatched. The CDR3, as DNA: TGCGCCAGCAGCCAGGGACAGGGAAGAGAGACCCAGTACTTC. It specifies CASSQGQGRETQYF.

This clonotype has only a few counts. This chain links TRBV7-9 with TRBJ1-1; D is unresolved. CDR1 is SEHNR, CDR2 FQNEAQ, per germline (reference sequence). Deletions cut 5 bases from V and 3 bases from J, with 7 bases between. CDR3 length: 12 residues. In DNA form, the CDR3 reads TGTGCCAGCAGCCTCTCAGACACTGAAGCTTTCTTT. Translating gives CASSLSDTEAFF.